The clone carrying this T cell receptor (beta chain) has just a few counts. Its specificity is unknown. This specimen belongs to a study of regulatory T cells in long-lasting Graves disease. Overall study context: Persistent cases took antithyroid drugs over 5 years and stayed TSH receptor antibody positive.

There are 14 residues in the CDR3. Germline trimming cut 4 bases from V and 5 bases from J; bases unmatched to any gene: 11. Per the germline V gene, CDR1 is GTSNPN and CDR2 is SVGIG (reference sequence). Library construction for TCR beta used iRepertoire HTBI primers and Arm-PCR of CDR3 regions. TCRdb fed the multiplex PCR reads into MiXCR, producing one record per CDR3 protein. Of under 500,000 distinct CDR3 sequences listed, under 25% are singletons. Time point reported: persistent/refractory GD, antithyroid drugs over 5 years with positive TRAb. Extracted PBMC RNA gave rise to the TCR library. Study results and caveats: Fewer public clonotypes were shared by new patients (just under 1,000) than by persistent patients (2,741). Samples came from peripheral blood alone, without thyroid tissue.

This rearrangement joins TRBV30 to TRBJ2-7, with 7 bases identical to TRBD1. The specimen was peripheral blood mononuclear cells (PBMCs), collected when the disease was refractory, from a patient treated with antithyroid drugs. The clonotype comes from a female donor with Graves disease. The CDR3 spells CAWTKDRASHEQYF. The CDR3 coding sequence is TGTGCCTGGACTAAAGACAGGGCGAGCCACGAGCAGTACTTC.